A single sample gave rise to the 2 T cell receptor beta chains below, sequenced in a study of cytomegalovirus exposure and HLA in healthy donors. Primers included in the PCR were 60 Vbeta and 13 Jbeta primers. The method was immunoSEQ multiplex PCR; TCRdb's version includes in-frame clones alone and lacks a portion of them. This table holds about 97,000 clones, approximately 9% found once. Sequenced sample: PBMCs. These receptors originate from a man aged 50-59 years in good health and CMV-seropositive.

This chain links TRBV19 with TRBJ2-7; 7 bases are shared with TRBD2. The J segment lost 5 bases and the V segment lost 5 bases, leaving 9 bases of the junction unmatched. The CDR3 length is 14 residues. The germline V gene encodes CDR1 LNHDA and CDR2 SQIVND (reference sequence). For the CDR3, the DNA is TGTGCCAGTAGTTTTCGGGAGGTTTGGGACGAGCAGTACTTC. Protein sequence: CASSFREVWDEQYF.

This clone was seen just once. The chain uses TRBV5-1 and TRBJ1-3, with D unclear. CDR1 is SGHRS and CDR2 is YFSETQ in the germline V gene. The CDR3 extends over 14 amino acids. V dropped 0 bases and J dropped 0 bases, with 4 bases sitting between them. The CDR3 nucleotides are TGCGCCAGCAGCTTGGGGCACTCTGGAAACACCATATATTTT. Translating it yields CASSLGHSGNTIYF.